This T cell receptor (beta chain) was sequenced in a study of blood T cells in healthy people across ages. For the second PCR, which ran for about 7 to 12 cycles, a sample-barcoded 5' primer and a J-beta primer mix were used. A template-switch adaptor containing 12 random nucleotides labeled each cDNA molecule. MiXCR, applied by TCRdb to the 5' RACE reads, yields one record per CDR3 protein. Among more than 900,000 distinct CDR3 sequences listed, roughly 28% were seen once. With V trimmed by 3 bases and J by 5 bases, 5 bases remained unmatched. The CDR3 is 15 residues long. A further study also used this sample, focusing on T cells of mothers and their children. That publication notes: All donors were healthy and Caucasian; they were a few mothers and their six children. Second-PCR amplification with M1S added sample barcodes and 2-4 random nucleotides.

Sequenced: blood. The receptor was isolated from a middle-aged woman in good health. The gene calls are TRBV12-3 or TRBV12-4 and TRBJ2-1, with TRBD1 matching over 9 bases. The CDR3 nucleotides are TGTGCCAGCAGTTTTAGTGGGACAGGGAACAATGAGCAGTTCTTC. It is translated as CASSFSGTGNNEQFF.